The 6 T cell receptor beta chains reported below all come from one sample, sequenced in a study of blood T cell repertoires in COVID-19. Clones were read by immunoSEQ multiplex PCR, and TCRdb kept only the in-frame ones, dropping some. Here the sample spans some 270,000 clones, approximately 86% being singletons. Sample: peripheral blood. These receptors originate from a man aged 40-49 years with active or convalescent COVID-19.

The CDR3 sequence: CSVEVQGYEQYF. The CDR3 DNA follows: TGCAGCGTTGAAGTACAGGGTTACGAGCAGTACTTC. The chain combines TRBV29-1 with TRBJ2-7; perhaps TRBD1 as D (6 bases). V was pared by 1 base and J by 4 bases, with 8 bases between. Looked up from germline, CDR1 is SQVTM and CDR2 is ANQGSEA. The CDR3 extends over 12 amino acids.

As regards this clone: One junction end disagrees with the germline gene, perhaps due to a read error. CDR3 in amino acids: CACSISEGNQPQHF. For the CDR3, the DNA is TGTGCCTGCAGCATTTCAGAAGGCAATCAGCCCCAGCATTTT. This chain links TRBV28 with TRBJ1-5; no definite D call. The CDR3 covers 14 residues. The V gene's germline CDR1 is MDHEN and CDR2 SYDVKM.

The CDR3 DNA follows: TGTGCCAGCAGCCCAGCAGGACAGGTCACCGGGGAGCTGTTTTTT. This sequence encodes CASSPAGQVTGELFF. The chain combines TRBV11-2 with TRBJ2-2; 7 bases agree with TRBD1. Germline V CDR1 and CDR2: SGHAT, FQNNGV. This CDR3 region has 15 residues. V was clipped by 5 bases and J by 4 bases; unmatched bases: 7.

The CDR3 region is CASSQSAGTGEGTF. The DNA for the CDR3 is TGTGCCAGCAGCCAGTCTGCCGGGACAGGGGAAGGCACCTTC. The chain joins TRBV7-3 to TRBJ1-2; the match to TRBD1 covers 10 bases. Germline CDR1 and CDR2: SGHTA and FQGTGA. J was trimmed by 13 bases and V by 5 bases; bases with no gene match: 13. The CDR3 is 14 amino acids.

The chain uses TRBV28 and TRBJ2-1; D is undetermined. Per germline, CDR1 MDHEN and CDR2 SYDVKM. There are 14 residues in the CDR3. Trimming pared 3 bases from V and 2 bases from J, leaving 8 bases between. DNA of the CDR3: TGTGCCAGCAGTTTCACAGACGCCTACAATGAGCAGTTCTTC. Its translation is CASSFTDAYNEQFF.

This chain uses TRBV4-1 with TRBJ2-1, with D uncertain. V was trimmed by 4 bases and J by 5 bases, leaving 15 bases between them. This CDR3 is built from 15 residues. Germline V gives CDR1 MGHRA, CDR2 YSYEKL. CDR3: CASSLSSGLNNEQFF. The CDR3, as DNA: TGCGCCAGCAGCCTATCGTCGGGTCTCAACAATGAGCAGTTCTTC.